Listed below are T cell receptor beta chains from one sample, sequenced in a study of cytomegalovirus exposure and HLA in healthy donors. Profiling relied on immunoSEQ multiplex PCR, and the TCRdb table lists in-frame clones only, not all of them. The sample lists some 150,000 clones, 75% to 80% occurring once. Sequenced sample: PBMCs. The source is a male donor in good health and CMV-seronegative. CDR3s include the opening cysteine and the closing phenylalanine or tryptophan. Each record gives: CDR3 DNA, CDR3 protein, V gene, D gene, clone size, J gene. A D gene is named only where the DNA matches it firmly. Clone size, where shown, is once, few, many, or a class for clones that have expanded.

CDR3nt: TGTGCCAGCAGTGGGACAGTGCCAAGGGAGACCCAGTACTTC
CDR3aa: CASSGTVPRETQYF
v_gene: TRBV25-1
d_gene: .
abundance: .
j_gene: TRBJ2-5

CDR3nt: TGCGCCAGCAGAGCCTCCTACAATGAGCAGTTCTTC
CDR3aa: CASRASYNEQFF
v_gene: TRBV5-1
d_gene: .
abundance: .
j_gene: TRBJ2-1

CDR3nt: TGTGCCAGTAGTTACCCCGGGACTAGCGGGAGAAATGAGCAGTTCTTC
CDR3aa: CASSYPGTSGRNEQFF
v_gene: TRBV19
d_gene: TRBD2
abundance: .
j_gene: TRBJ2-1

CDR3nt: TGTGCCAGCAGCCCGAGATCGGATGGCTACACCTTC
CDR3aa: CASSPRSDGYTF
v_gene: TRBV7-2
d_gene: .
abundance: .
j_gene: TRBJ1-2

CDR3nt: TGTGCCACCAGCCGGGACAGGGGTCTTAGCAATCAGCCCCAGCATTTT
CDR3aa: CATSRDRGLSNQPQHF
v_gene: TRBV15
d_gene: TRBD1
abundance: .
j_gene: TRBJ1-5

CDR3nt: TGTGCCAGCTCACCACGAGGGACTAGCAGGGTCTACGAGCAGTACTTC
CDR3aa: CASSPRGTSRVYEQYF
v_gene: TRBV18
d_gene: TRBD2
abundance: .
j_gene: TRBJ2-7

CDR3nt: TGTGCCAGCAGCGCGCAAGGAACACTAAACTATGGCTACACCTTC
CDR3aa: CASSAQGTLNYGYTF
v_gene: TRBV7-9
d_gene: .
abundance: .
j_gene: TRBJ1-2

CDR3nt: TGTGCCAGTAGCGACAGAGATACGCAGTATTTT
CDR3aa: CASSDRDTQYF
v_gene: TRBV19
d_gene: .
abundance: .
j_gene: TRBJ2-3

CDR3nt: TGTGCCAGCAGCGCCGCCGGGACTAGCACAGATACGCAGTATTTT
CDR3aa: CASSAAGTSTDTQYF
v_gene: TRBV9
d_gene: .
abundance: .
j_gene: TRBJ2-3

CDR3nt: TGTGCCAGCAGCATCCTTTGGGTTCCGGGGGAGCAGTACTTC
CDR3aa: CASSILWVPGEQYF
v_gene: TRBV5-6
d_gene: .
abundance: .
j_gene: TRBJ2-7

CDR3nt: TGTGCCAGTAGTAGGGACAGGGGCGACGGCTACACCTTC
CDR3aa: CASSRDRGDGYTF
v_gene: TRBV19
d_gene: TRBD1
abundance: .
j_gene: TRBJ1-2

CDR3nt: TGCAGCGTCGTTGAGGGTGAGACCCAGTACTTC
CDR3aa: CSVVEGETQYF
v_gene: TRBV29-1
d_gene: .
abundance: .
j_gene: TRBJ2-5

CDR3nt: TGTGCCAGTAGTATAGACTGGCAGGGTAACGGCTACACCTTC
CDR3aa: CASSIDWQGNGYTF
v_gene: TRBV19
d_gene: .
abundance: few
j_gene: TRBJ1-2

CDR3nt: TGTGCCAGCAGCCCTCGACAGCACATGAACACTGAAGCTTTCTTT
CDR3aa: CASSPRQHMNTEAFF
v_gene: TRBV9
d_gene: .
abundance: .
j_gene: TRBJ1-1

CDR3nt: TGTGCCAGCACCCCACAGGGGGCTCATGGCTACACCTTC
CDR3aa: CASTPQGAHGYTF
v_gene: TRBV9
d_gene: TRBD1
abundance: .
j_gene: TRBJ1-2

CDR3nt: TGTGCCAGCAGCGCCCCTGCCTATGCGGCAGATACGCAGTATTTT
CDR3aa: CASSAPAYAADTQYF
v_gene: TRBV2
d_gene: .
abundance: once
j_gene: TRBJ2-3

CDR3nt: TGTGCCAGCAGCTTGGCCGGCAGGGGGGCTGCTGAAGCTTTCTTT
CDR3aa: CASSLAGRGAAEAFF
v_gene: TRBV5-4
d_gene: TRBD1
abundance: few
j_gene: TRBJ1-1

CDR3nt: TGCAGCGTTGAGCTCCGGGGGGCACGTTCTTACGAGCAGTACTTC
CDR3aa: CSVELRGARSYEQYF
v_gene: TRBV29-1
d_gene: .
abundance: .
j_gene: TRBJ2-7

CDR3nt: TGTGCCAGTAGTATGACCTCGGGACAGGGAAACTATGGCTACACCTTC
CDR3aa: CASSMTSGQGNYGYTF
v_gene: TRBV19
d_gene: TRBD1
abundance: once
j_gene: TRBJ1-2

CDR3nt: TGTGCCATCAGCGGACTAGCGGGGGACACCGGGGAGCTGTTTTTT
CDR3aa: CAISGLAGDTGELFF
v_gene: TRBV10-3
d_gene: TRBD2
abundance: .
j_gene: TRBJ2-2

CDR3nt: TGTGCCAGCAGCGGCCGGACTAGGGCTACCGGGGAGCTGTTTTTT
CDR3aa: CASSGRTRATGELFF
v_gene: TRBV9
d_gene: TRBD2
abundance: .
j_gene: TRBJ2-2

CDR3nt: TGTGCCAGCAGCAACCGGACTAGCGGGAGTTGGGGGGGCACAGATACGCAGTATTTT
CDR3aa: CASSNRTSGSWGGTDTQYF
v_gene: TRBV13
d_gene: TRBD2
abundance: .
j_gene: TRBJ2-3